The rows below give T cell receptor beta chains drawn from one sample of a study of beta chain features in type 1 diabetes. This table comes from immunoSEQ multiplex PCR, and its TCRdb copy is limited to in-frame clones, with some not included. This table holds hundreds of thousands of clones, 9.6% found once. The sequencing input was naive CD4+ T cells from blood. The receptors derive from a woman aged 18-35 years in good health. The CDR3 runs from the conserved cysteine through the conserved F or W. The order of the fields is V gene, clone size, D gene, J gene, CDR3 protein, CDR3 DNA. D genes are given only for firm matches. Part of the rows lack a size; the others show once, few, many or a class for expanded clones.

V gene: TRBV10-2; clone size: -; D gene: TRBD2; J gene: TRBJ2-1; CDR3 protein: CATRGGRGANEQFF; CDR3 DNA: TGCGCCACCCGCGGCGGGAGGGGGGCGAATGAGCAGTTCTTC
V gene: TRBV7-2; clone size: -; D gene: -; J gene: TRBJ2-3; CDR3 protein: CASSLGLASTDTQYF; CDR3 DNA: TGTGCCAGCAGCTTAGGGCTAGCTAGCACAGATACGCAGTATTTT
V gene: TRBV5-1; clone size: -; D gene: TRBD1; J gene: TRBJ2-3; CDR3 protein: CASSPTTGADTQYF; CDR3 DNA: TGCGCCAGCAGCCCCACGACAGGGGCAGATACGCAGTATTTT
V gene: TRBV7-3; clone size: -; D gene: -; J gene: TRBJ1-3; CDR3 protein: CASSLSPGTGNTIYF; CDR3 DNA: TGTGCCAGCAGCTTATCCCCAGGGACTGGAAACACCATATATTTT
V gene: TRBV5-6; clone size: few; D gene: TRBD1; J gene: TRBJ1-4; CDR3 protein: CASNRVGQGDEKLFF; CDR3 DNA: TGTGCCAGCAACAGAGTGGGACAGGGGGACGAAAAACTGTTTTTT
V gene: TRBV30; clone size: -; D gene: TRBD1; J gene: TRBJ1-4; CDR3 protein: CAWSVLGGLVEKLFF; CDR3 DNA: TGTGCCTGGAGTGTATTAGGGGGCTTGGTTGAAAAACTGTTTTTT
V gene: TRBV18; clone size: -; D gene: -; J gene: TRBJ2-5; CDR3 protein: CASSPRPVLVQETQYF; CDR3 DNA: TGTGCCAGCTCACCGAGGCCCGTACTAGTCCAAGAGACCCAGTACTTC
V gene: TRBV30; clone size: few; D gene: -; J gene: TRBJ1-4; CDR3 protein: CAWSPQGIAWGEKLFF; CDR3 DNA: TGTGCCTGGAGTCCGCAGGGGATAGCCTGGGGGGAAAAACTGTTTTTT
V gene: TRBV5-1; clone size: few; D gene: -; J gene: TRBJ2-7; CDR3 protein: CASSDQGRTYEQYF; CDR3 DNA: TGCGCCAGCAGCGACCAGGGGAGAACCTACGAGCAGTACTTC
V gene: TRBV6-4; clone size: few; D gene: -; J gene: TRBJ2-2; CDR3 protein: CASSDAGPPTRHTGELFF; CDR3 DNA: TGTGCCAGCAGTGACGCTGGGCCCCCTACCCGGCACACCGGGGAGCTGTTTTTT
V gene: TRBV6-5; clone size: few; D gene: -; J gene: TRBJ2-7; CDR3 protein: CASSKTGSSYEQYF; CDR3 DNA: TGTGCCAGCAGTAAAACAGGGAGCTCCTACGAGCAGTACTTC
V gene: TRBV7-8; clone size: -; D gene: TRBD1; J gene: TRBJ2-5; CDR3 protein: CASRSDRASETQYF; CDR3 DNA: TGTGCCAGCAGGTCGGACAGGGCGAGTGAGACCCAGTACTTC
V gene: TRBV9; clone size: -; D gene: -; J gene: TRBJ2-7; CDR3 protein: CASSVAGQGAGHEQYF; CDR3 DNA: TGTGCCAGCAGCGTAGCTGGGCAGGGTGCCGGGCACGAGCAGTACTTC
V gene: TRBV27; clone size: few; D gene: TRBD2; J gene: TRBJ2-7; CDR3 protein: CASSLRAGPTYEQYF; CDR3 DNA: TGTGCCAGCAGTCTCAGAGCGGGGCCGACCTACGAGCAGTACTTC
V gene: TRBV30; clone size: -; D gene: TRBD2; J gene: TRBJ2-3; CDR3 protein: CAWIGGGGSTDTQYF; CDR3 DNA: TGTGCCTGGATTGGCGGGGGGGGTAGCACAGATACGCAGTATTTT
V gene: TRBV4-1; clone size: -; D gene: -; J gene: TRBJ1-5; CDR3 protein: CASSQETRGAPQHF; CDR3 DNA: TGCGCCAGCAGCCAAGAAACTCGCGGGGCGCCCCAGCATTTT
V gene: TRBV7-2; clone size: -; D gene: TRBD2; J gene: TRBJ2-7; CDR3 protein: CASSLFPGLAGEQYF; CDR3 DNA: TGTGCCAGCAGCTTATTTCCGGGACTAGCTGGAGAGCAGTACTTC
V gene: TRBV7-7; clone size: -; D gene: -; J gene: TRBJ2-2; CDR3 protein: CASSLLAGPNTGELFF; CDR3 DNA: TGTGCTAGCAGCTTACTGGCGGGGCCGAACACCGGGGAGCTGTTTTTT
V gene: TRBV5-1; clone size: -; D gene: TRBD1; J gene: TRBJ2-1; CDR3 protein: CASARPNTGDEQFF; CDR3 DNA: TGCGCCAGCGCTCGACCCAATACAGGGGATGAGCAGTTCTTC
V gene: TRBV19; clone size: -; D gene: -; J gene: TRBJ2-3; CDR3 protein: CASSTLTDTQYF; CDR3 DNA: TGTGCCAGTAGTACTTTGACAGATACGCAGTATTTT
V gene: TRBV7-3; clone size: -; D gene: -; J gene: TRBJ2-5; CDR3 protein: CASSFTRGETQYF; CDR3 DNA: TGTGCCAGCAGCTTCACTAGAGGGGAGACCCAGTACTTC
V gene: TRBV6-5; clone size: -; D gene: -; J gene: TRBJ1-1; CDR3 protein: CASSYTGGDTEAFF; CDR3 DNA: TGTGCCAGCAGTTACACCGGCGGGGACACTGAAGCTTTCTTT
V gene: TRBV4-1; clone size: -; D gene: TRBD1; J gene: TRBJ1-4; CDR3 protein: CASSLRDSPNEKLFF; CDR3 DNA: TGCGCCAGCAGCCTCCGGGACAGCCCTAATGAAAAACTGTTTTTT